The sequence of this T cell receptor beta chain was determined in a study of blood T cell repertoires in COVID-19. The repertoire was sequenced with immunoSEQ multiplex PCR; TCRdb's copy has only in-frame clones and lacks some. The sample has 150,000 or so clones; less than 90% are singletons. V lost 7 bases, J lost 4 bases, and 12 bases stayed unmatched. The germline V gene encodes CDR1 LNHDA and CDR2 SQIVND (reference sequence). The CDR3 has 15 residues. This TCR derives from a woman aged 45-65 years who had been exposed to COVID-19. The V call is TRBV19, the J call TRBJ1-2, with 7 bases identical to TRBD1. Sequencing input: PBMCs or T cells enriched from blood (not recorded which). DNA of the CDR3: TGTGCCAGTACTCCCCAGAGGGGGCGCGGCTATGGCTACACCTTC. The encoded protein is CASTPQRGRGYGYTF.